The clone carrying this T cell receptor (beta chain) was counted once. The CDR3 is 14 residues long. Per germline, CDR1 MGHDK and CDR2 SYGVNS. V gave up 7 bases and J gave up 2 bases, with 14 bases separating them. This entry comes from a study of blood T cell repertoires in COVID-19. As for the study in general: The study drew acute and convalescent COVID-19 samples from the United States, Italy and Spain. The analysed material was cDNA or gDNA that came from T cells, B-cell-depleted T cells, or PBMCs.

Here immunoSEQ multiplex PCR was the method, and the copy in TCRdb shows in-frame clones only, minus some. The table has about 170,000 clones, approximately 82% seen once. The sample comprised peripheral blood. This chain uses TRBV25-1 with TRBJ1-1; D gene uncertain. This clonotype was obtained from an elderly woman with active or convalescent COVID-19. The CDR3, as DNA: TGTGCCAGCAAGTCTAGCGGCTCAAACACTGAAGCTTTCTTT. This codes for CASKSSGSNTEAFF.